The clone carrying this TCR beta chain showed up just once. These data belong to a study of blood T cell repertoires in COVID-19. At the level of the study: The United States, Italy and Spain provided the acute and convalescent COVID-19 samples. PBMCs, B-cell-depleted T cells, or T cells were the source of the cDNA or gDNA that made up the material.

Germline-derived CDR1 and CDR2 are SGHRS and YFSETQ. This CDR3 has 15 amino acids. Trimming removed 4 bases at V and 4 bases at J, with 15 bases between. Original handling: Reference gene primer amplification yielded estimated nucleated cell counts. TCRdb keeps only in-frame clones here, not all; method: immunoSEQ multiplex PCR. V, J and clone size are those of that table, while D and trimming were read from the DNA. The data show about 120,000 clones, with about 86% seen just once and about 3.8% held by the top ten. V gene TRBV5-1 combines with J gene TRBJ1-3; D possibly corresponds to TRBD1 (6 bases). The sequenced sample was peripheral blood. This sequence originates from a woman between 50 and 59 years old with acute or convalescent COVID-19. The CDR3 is CASSLQGDEGNTIYF. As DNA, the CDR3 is TGCGCCAGCAGCCTACAGGGTGATGAAGGAAACACCATATATTTT.